This T cell receptor beta chain was captured in a study of persistence of HIV-infected CD4 T cells. Cells were stimulated nonspecifically with anti-CD3/anti-CD28 magnetic beads. Responding CD4+ T cells were sorted by upregulation of both CD40 ligand and CD69. A word on this clone: Its specificity is unknown.

CDR1 and CDR2 (germline): LNHNV, YYDKDF (reference sequence). The CDR3 consists of 12 residues. General study results and limits: Proviral oligoclonality tracked with TCR oligoclonality within the same sorted cells.

Sequencing used immunoSEQ version 4 in survey mode. The data were produced by immunoSEQ multiplex PCR, yet TCRdb's version contains in-frame clones alone and is incomplete. Of 35,000 to 45,000 clones listed, around 89% were seen once; the top ten hold roughly 0.46%. The V call is TRBV15, the J call TRBJ2-1; TRBD1 might be the D (8 bases). This clonotype was obtained from an adult woman with HIV who was CMV-seropositive. The source material was CD4+ T cells sorted from PBMCs after 18-hour stimulation, sampled from a patient who received antiretroviral therapy. The CDR3 DNA reads as TGTGCGGGAGGGACAGGATACAATGAGCAGTTCTTC. This gives the protein CAGGTGYNEQFF.